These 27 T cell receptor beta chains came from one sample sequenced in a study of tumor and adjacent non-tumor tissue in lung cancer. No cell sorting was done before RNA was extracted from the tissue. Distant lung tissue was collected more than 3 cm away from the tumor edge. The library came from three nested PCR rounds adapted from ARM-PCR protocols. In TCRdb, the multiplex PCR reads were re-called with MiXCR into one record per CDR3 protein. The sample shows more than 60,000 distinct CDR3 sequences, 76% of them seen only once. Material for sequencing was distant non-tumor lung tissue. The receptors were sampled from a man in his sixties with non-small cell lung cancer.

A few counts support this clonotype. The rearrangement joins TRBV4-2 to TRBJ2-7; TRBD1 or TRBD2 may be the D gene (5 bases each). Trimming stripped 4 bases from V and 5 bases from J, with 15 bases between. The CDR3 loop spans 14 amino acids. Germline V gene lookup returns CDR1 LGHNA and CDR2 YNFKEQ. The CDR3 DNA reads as TGTGCCAGCAGCCCCGCAGGGAGTAGGGACGAGCAGTACTTC. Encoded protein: CASSPAGSRDEQYF.

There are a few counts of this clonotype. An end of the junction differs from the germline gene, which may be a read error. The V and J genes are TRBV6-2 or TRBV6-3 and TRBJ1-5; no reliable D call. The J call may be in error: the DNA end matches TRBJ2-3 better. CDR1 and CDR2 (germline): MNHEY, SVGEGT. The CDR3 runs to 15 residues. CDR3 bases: TGTGTCAGCAGTCTCTCTGGACGTTCCAATCAGCCCCAGTATTTT. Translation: CVSSLSGRSNQPQYF.

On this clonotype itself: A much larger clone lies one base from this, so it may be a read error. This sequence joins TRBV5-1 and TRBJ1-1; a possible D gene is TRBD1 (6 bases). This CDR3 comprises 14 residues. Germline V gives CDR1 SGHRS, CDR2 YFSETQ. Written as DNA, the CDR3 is TGCGCCAGAGAATACCCGGGCGGGGACACTGAATCTTTCTTT. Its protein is CAREYPGGDTESFF.

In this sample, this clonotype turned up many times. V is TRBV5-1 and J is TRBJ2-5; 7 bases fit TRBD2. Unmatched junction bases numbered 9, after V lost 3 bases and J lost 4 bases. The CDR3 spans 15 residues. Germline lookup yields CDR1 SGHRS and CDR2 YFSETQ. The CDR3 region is CASSSSAGVGETQYF. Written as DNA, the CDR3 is TGCGCCAGCAGCTCCAGTGCGGGAGTAGGAGAGACCCAGTACTTC.

The chain's CDR3 is CAISEGSSGSYEQYF. For the CDR3, the DNA is TGTGCCATCAGTGAGGGTTCTAGCGGCTCCTACGAGCAGTACTTC. This chain joins TRBV10-3 and TRBJ2-7; the match to TRBD2 covers 7 bases. The germline V gene encodes CDR1 ENHRY and CDR2 SYGVKD. The CDR3 totals 15 residues. V lost 2 bases, J lost 0 bases, and 4 bases stayed unmatched.

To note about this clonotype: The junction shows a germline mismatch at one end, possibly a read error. CDR3 region: CTSSPSGAYNELFF. CDR3 bases: TGTACCAGTAGTCCTAGCGGTGCCTACAATGAGCTGTTCTTC. The chain links TRBV28 to TRBJ2-1, with 7 bases fitting TRBD2. CDR1 and CDR2 (germline): MDHEN, SYDVKM. There are 14 residues in the CDR3.

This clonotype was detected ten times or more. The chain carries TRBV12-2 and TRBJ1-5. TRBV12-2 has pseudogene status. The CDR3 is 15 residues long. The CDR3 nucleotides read TGTGCAAGTCGCTTAGCCCGTTTTGGCAATCAGCCCCAGCATTTT. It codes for CASRLARFGNQPQHF.

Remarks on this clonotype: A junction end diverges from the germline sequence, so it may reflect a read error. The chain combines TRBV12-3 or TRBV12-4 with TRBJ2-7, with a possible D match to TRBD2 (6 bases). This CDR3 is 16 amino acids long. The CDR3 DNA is TGTGCCAGCATTTTAGCAGGAGGGTGCCCTTTCGGCGAGCAGTACTTC. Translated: CASILAGGCPFGEQYF.

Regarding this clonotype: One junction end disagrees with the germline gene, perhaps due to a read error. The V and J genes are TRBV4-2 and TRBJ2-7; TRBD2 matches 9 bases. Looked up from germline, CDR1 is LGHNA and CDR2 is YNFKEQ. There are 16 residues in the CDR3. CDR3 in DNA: TGTGCCAGCAGCCAAGCTCGGAGTAGCGGGAGTTACGTGCAGCACTTC. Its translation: CASSQARSSGSYVQHF.

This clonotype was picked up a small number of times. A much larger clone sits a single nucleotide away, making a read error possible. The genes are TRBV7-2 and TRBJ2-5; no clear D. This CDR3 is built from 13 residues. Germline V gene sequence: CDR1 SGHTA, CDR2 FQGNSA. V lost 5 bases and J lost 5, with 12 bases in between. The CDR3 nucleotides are TGTGCCAGCAGCCCTAACTTTTCCGAGACCCAGTACTTC. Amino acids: CASSPNFSETQYF. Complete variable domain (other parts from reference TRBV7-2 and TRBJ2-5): GAGVSQSPSNKVTEKGKDVELRCDPISGHTALYWYRQSLGQGLEFLIYFQGNSAPDKSGLPSDRFSAERTGGSVSTLTIQRTQQEDSAVYLCASSPNFSETQYFGPGTRLLVL.

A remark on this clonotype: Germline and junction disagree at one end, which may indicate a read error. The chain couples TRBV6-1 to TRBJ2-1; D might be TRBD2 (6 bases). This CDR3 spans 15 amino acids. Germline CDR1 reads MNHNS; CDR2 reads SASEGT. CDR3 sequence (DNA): TGTACCAGCAGTTTAGCGGTAGGCTCCTACAATGAGCAGTTCTTC. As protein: CTSSLAVGSYNEQFF.

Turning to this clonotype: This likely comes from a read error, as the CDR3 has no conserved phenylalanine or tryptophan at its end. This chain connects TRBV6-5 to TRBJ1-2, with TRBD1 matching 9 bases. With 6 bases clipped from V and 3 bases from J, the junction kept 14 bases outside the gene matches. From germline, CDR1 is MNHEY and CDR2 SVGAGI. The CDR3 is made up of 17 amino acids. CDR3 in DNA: TGTGCCAGCAGCCGGACACTAGTGACAGGGGGGGACTATGGCTACACCCTC. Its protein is CASSRTLVTGGDYGYTL.

The CDR3 DNA sequence: TGCAGCGTACGTCATGTAGCGGAAAAAGGGAATGAGCAGTTCTTC. Residues: CSVRHVAEKGNEQFF. The chain has TRBV29-1 and TRBJ2-1, with D possibly being TRBD2 (6 bases). The CDR3 consists of 15 residues. Trimming took 6 bases from V and 7 from J, leaving 22 bases between them. Germline V lookup: CDR1 SQVTM, CDR2 ANQGSEA.

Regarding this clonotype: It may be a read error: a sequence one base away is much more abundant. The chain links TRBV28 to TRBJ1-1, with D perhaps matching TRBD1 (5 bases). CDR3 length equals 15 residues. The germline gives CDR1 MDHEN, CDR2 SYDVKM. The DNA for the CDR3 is TGTGCCAGCAGTTTTAGAGGGCGGGGGAACATTGAAGCTTTCTTT. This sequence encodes CASSFRGRGNIEAFF.

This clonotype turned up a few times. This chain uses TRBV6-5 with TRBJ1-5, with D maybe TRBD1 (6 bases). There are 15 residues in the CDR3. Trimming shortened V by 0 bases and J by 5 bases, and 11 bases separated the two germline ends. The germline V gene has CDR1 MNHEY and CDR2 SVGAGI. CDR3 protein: CASSYSTGTDQPQHF. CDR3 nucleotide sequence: TGTGCCAGCAGTTACTCCACAGGGACGGATCAGCCCCAGCATTTT.

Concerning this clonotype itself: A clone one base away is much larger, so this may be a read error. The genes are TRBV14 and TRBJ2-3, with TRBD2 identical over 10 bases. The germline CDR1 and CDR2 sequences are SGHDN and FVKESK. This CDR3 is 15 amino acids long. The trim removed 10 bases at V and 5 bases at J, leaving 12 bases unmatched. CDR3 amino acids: CANSTLAGVRDTQYF. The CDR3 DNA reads TGTGCCAACAGTACTCTAGCGGGAGTGAGAGATACGCAGTATTTT.

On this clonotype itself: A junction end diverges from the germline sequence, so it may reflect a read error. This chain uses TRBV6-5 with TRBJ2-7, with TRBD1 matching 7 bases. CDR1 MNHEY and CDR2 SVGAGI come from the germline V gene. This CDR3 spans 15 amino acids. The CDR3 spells CACSYGAGQVYEQCF. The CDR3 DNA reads TGTGCCTGCAGTTACGGGGCTGGACAGGTTTACGAACAGTGCTTC.

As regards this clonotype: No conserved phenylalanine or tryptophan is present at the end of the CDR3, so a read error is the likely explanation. For the CDR3, the DNA is TGCGCCAGCGCCCATGGCAGGGACCCTTCCTACGAGCAGTACCTC. Translated: CASAHGRDPSYEQYL. The chain has TRBV10-2 and TRBJ2-7; the D call may be TRBD1 or TRBD2 (5 bases each). This CDR3 spans 15 amino acids. Germline V CDR1 and CDR2: WSHSY, SAAADI. The ends were cut back, 8 bases at V and 1 base at J, with 18 bases in the middle.

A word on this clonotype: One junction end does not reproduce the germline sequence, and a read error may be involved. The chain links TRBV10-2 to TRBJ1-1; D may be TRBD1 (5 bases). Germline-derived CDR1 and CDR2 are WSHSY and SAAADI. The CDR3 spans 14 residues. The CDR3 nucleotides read TGCGCCAATGTCGGGGGGGGGATGAACGCTGAAGCTTTCTTT. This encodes CANVGGGMNAEAFF.

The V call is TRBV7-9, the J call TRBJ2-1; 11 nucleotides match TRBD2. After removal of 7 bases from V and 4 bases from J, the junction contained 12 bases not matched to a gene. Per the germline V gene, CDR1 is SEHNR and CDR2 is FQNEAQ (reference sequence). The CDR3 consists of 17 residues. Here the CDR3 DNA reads TGTGCCAGCAATTGTCCCGGACTAGCGGGTTTTTACAATGAGCAGTTCTTC. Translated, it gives CASNCPGLAGFYNEQFF.

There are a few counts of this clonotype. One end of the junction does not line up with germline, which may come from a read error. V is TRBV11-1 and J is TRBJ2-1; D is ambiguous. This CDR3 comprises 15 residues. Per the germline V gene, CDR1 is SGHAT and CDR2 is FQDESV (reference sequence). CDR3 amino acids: CASSPAWVLNNVQFF. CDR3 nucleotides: TGTGCCAGCAGCCCCGCATGGGTGTTGAACAATGTGCAGTTCTTC.

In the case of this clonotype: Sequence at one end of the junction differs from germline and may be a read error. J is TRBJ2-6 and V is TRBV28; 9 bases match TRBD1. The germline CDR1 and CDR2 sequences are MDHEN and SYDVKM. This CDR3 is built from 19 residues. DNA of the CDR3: TGTGACAGCAGTTTGGAGGCCGGACAGGGGAGGGCTGGGGCCAACGTCATGACTTTC. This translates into CDSSLEAGQGRAGANVMTF.

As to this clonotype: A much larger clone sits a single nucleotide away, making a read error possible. The CDR3 sequence: CASSLFGTGTGNTIYF. In DNA, the CDR3 is TGTGCCAGCAGCTTATTTGGGACGGGCACTGGAAACACCATATATTTT. This chain uses TRBV28 with TRBJ1-3; D is perhaps TRBD1 (5 bases). The CDR3 has 16 residues. Germline-derived CDR1 and CDR2 are MDHEN and SYDVKM.

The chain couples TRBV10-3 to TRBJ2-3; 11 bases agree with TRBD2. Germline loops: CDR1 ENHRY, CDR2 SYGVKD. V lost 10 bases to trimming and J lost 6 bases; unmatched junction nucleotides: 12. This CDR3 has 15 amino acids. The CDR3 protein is CATLPLAGESDTQYF. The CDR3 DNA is TGTGCCACCCTTCCACTAGCGGGAGAGTCTGATACGCAGTATTTT.

CDR3 nucleotides: TGCAATGCAGATGTCCAGCGGGACACCGGGGAGCTGTTTTTT. Translation: CNADVQRDTGELFF. J is TRBJ2-2 and V is TRBV20-1, with a weak D call TRBD2 (6 bases). Per the germline V gene, CDR1 is DFQATT and CDR2 is SNEGSKA (reference sequence). The CDR3 totals 14 residues.

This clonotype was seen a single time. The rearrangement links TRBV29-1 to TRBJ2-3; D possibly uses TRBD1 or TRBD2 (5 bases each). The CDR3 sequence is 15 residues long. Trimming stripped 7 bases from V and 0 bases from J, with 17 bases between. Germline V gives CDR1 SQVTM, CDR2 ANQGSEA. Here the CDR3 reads CSAQRGASSTDTQYF. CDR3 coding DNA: TGCAGCGCCCAGAGAGGGGCGAGTAGCACAGATACGCAGTATTTT.

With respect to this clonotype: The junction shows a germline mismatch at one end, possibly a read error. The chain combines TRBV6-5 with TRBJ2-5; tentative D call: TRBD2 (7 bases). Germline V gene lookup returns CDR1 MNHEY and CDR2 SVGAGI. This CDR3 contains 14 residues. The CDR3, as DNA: TGTGCCAGCAGGGGAGGGGGACATATAAAGACCCAATACTTC. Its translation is CASRGGGHIKTQYF.